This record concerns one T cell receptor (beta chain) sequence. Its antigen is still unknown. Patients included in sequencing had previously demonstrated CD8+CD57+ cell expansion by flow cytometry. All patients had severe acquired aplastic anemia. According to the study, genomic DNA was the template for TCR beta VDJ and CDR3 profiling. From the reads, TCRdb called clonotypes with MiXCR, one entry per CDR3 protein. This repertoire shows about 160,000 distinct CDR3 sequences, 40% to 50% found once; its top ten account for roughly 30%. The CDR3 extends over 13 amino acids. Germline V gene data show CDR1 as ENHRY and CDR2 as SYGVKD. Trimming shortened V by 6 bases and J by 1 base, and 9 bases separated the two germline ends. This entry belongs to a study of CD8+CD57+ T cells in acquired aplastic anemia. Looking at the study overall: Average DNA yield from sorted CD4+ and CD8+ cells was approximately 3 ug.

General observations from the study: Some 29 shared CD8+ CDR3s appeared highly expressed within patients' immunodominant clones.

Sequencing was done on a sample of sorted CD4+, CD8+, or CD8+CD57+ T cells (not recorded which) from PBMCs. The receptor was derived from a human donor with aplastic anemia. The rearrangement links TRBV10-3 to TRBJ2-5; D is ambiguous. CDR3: CAIRGSSQETQYF. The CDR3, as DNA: TGTGCCATCAGGGGGTCAAGCCAAGAGACCCAGTACTTC.